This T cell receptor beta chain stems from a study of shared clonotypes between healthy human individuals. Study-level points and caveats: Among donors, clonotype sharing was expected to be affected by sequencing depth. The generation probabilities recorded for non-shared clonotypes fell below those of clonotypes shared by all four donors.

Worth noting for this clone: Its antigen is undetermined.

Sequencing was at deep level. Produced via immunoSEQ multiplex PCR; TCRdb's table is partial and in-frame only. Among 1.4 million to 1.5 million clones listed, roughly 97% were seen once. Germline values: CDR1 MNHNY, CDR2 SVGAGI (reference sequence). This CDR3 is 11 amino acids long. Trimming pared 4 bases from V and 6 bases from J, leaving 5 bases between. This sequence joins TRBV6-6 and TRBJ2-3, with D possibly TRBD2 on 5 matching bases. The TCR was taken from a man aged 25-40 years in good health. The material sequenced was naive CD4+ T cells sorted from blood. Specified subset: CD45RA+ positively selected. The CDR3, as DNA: TGTGCCAGCAGTTGGAGGGATACGCAGTATTTT. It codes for CASSWRDTQYF.